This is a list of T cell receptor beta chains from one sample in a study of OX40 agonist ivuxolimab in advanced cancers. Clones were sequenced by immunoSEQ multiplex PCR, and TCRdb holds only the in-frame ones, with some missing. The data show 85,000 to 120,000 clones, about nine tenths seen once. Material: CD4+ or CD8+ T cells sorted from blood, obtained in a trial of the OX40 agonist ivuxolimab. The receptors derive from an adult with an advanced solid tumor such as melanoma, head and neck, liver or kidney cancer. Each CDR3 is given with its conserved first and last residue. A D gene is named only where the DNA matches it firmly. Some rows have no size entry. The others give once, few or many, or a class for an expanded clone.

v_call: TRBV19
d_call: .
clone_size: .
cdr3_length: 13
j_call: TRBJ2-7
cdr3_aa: CATTRGDSYEQYF
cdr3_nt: TGTGCCACCACCCGAGGGGATTCCTACGAGCAGTACTTC

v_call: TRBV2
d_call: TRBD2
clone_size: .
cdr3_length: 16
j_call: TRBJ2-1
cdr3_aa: CASSPRASGGAVEQFF
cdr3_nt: TGTGCCAGCAGTCCAAGAGCTAGCGGGGGGGCCGTTGAGCAGTTCTTC

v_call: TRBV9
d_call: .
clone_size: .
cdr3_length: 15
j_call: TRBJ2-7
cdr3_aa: CASSVAPGLSYEQYF
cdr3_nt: TGTGCCAGCAGCGTAGCCCCAGGGTTATCCTACGAGCAGTACTTC

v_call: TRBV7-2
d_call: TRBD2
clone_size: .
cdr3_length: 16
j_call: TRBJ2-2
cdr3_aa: CASSFGLAGGTGELFF
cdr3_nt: TGTGCCAGCAGCTTCGGACTAGCGGGTGGGACCGGGGAGCTGTTTTTT

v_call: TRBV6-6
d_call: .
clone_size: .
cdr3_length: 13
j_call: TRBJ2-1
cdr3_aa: CASSYSLWGEQFF
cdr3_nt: TGTGCCAGCAGTTACAGTCTTTGGGGTGAGCAGTTCTTC

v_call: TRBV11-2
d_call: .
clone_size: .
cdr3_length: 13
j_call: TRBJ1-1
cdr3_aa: CASSLKRNTEAFF
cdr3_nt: TGTGCCAGCAGCTTAAAACGGAACACTGAAGCTTTCTTT

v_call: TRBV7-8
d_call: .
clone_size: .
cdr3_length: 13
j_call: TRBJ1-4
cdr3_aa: CASSLGREEKLFF
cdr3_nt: TGTGCCAGCAGCTTAGGCAGGGAAGAAAAACTGTTTTTT

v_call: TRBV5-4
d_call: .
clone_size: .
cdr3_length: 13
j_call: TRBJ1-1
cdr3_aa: CASSTDENTEAFF
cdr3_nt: TGTGCCAGCAGCACGGACGAGAACACTGAAGCTTTCTTT

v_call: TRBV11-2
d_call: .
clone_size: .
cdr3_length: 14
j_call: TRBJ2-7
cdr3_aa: CASSSTRGGYEQYF
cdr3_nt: TGTGCCAGCAGCTCCACACGTGGGGGCTACGAGCAGTACTTC

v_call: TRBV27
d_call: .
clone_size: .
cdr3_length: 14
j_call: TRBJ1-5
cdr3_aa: CASGEGRPNQPQHF
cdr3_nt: TGTGCCAGCGGGGAGGGACGGCCCAATCAGCCCCAGCATTTT

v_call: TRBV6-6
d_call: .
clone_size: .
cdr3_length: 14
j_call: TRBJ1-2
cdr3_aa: CASSYSNPRQGYTF
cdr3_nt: TGTGCCAGCAGTTACTCTAACCCAAGGCAAGGCTACACCTTC

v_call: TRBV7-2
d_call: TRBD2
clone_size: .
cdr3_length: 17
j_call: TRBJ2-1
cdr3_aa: CASSLSGGAFRNDEQFF
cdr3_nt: TGTGCCAGCAGCCTTAGCGGGGGGGCCTTTCGGAACGATGAGCAGTTCTTC

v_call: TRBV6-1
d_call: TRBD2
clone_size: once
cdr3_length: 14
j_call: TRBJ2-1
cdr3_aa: CASKIAGSYNEQFF
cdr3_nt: TGTGCCAGCAAAATAGCGGGGAGTTACAATGAGCAGTTCTTC

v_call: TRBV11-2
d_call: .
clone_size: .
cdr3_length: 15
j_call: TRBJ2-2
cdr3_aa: CASSGGQFDTGELFF
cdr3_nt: TGTGCCAGCAGCGGGGGGCAGTTCGACACCGGGGAGCTGTTTTTT

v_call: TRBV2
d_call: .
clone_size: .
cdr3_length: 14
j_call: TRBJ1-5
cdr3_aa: CASSEGRSNQPQHF
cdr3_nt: TGTGCCAGCAGTGAAGGCAGGAGCAATCAGCCCCAGCATTTT

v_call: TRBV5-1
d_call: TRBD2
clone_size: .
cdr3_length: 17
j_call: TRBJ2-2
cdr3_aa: CASSGDASGGNTGELFF
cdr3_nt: TGCGCCAGCAGCGGGGACGCTAGCGGGGGGAACACCGGGGAGCTGTTTTTT

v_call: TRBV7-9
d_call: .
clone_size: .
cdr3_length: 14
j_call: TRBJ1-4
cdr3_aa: CATRTAGEGEKLFF
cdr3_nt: TGTGCCACCCGGACTGCGGGGGAGGGTGAAAAACTGTTTTTT

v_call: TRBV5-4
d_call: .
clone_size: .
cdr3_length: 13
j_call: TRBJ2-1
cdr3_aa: CASSLEGWDEQFF
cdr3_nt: TGTGCCAGCAGCTTGGAGGGGTGGGATGAGCAGTTCTTC

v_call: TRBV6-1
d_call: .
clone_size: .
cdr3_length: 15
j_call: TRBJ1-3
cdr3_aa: CASSVDGSSGNTIYF
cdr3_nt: TGTGCCAGCAGTGTGGACGGTAGCTCTGGAAACACCATATATTTT

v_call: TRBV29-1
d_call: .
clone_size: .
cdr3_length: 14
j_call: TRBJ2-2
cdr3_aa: CSVDRGLTTGELFF
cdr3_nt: TGCAGCGTTGATCGGGGGCTAACCACCGGGGAGCTGTTTTTT

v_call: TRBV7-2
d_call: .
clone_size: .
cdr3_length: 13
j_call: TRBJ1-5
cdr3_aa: CASSPQQGLPQHF
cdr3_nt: TGTGCCAGCAGCCCCCAACAGGGATTGCCCCAGCATTTT

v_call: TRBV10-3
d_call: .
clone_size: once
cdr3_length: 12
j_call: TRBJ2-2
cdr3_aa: CAIKVGAGELFF
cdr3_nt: TGTGCCATCAAGGTCGGGGCCGGGGAGCTGTTTTTT

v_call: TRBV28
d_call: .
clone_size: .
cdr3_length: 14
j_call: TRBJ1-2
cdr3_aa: CASGSLSLNYGYTF
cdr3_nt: TGTGCCAGCGGATCGCTTAGCCTTAACTATGGCTACACCTTC

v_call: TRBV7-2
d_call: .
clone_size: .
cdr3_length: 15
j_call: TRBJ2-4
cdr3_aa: CASSPSGVAKNIQYF
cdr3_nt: TGTGCCAGCAGCCCATCTGGGGTAGCCAAAAACATTCAGTACTTC

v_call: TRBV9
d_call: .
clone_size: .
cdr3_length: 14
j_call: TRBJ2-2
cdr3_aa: CASSRWGGAGELFF
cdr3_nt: TGTGCCAGCAGCCGGTGGGGCGGGGCCGGGGAGCTGTTTTTT

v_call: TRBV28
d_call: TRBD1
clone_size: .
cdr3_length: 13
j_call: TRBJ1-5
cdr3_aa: CASSRGTVQPQHF
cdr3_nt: TGTGCCAGCAGTAGGGGGACAGTCCAGCCCCAGCATTTT

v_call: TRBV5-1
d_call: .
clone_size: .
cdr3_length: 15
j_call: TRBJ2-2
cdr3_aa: CASSFGATNTGELFF
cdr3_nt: TGCGCCAGCAGCTTCGGGGCGACAAACACCGGGGAGCTGTTTTTT

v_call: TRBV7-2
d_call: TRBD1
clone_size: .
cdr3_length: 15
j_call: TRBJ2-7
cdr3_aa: CASSLRDRGPYEQYF
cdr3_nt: TGTGCCAGCAGCTTAAGGGACAGGGGGCCCTACGAGCAGTACTTC

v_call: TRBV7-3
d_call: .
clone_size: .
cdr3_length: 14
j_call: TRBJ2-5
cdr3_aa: CASSQGLSGETQYF
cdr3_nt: TGTGCCAGCAGCCAAGGGTTGAGTGGGGAGACCCAGTACTTC

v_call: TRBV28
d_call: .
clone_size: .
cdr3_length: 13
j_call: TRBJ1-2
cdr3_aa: CASLGGVNYGYTF
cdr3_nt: TGTGCCAGCTTGGGCGGGGTGAACTATGGCTACACCTTC

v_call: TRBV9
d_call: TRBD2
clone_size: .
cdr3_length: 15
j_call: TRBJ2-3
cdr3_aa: CASSPISGGGDTQYF
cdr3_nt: TGTGCCAGCAGTCCAATAAGTGGCGGGGGGGATACGCAGTATTTT

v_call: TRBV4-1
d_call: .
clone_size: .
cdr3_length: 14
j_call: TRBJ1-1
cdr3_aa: CASSQARVINEAFF
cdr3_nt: TGCGCCAGCAGCCAAGCCAGGGTTATTAATGAAGCTTTCTTT

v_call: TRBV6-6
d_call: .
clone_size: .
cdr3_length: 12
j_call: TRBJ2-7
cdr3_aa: CASSTQGDEQYF
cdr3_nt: TGTGCCAGCAGTACACAGGGCGACGAGCAGTACTTC

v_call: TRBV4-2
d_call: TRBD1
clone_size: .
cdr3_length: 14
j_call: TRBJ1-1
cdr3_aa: CASSLQGARSEAFF
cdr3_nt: TGTGCCAGCAGCTTGCAGGGGGCAAGGTCTGAAGCTTTCTTT

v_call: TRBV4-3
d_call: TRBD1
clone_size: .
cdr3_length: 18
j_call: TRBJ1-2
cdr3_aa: CASSQDQGGLLTNYGYTF
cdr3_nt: TGCGCCAGCAGCCAAGATCAGGGGGGCCTTCTAACTAACTATGGCTACACCTTC

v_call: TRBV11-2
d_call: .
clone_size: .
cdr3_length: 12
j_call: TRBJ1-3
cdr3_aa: CASSLPRNTIYF
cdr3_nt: TGTGCCAGCAGCTTACCCAGAAACACCATATATTTT

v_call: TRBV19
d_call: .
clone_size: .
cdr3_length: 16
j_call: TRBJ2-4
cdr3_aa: CASSTPIERAKNIQYF
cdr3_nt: TGTGCCAGTAGTACACCTATAGAGCGGGCCAAAAACATTCAGTACTTC

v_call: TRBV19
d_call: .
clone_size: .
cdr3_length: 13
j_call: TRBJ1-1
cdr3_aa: CASTGWGNTEAFF
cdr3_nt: TGTGCCAGTACAGGATGGGGCAACACTGAAGCTTTCTTT

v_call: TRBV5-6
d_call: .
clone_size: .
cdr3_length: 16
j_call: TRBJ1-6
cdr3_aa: CASSLVGGLGNSPLHF
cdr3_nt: TGTGCCAGCAGCTTGGTTGGGGGGCTCGGTAATTCACCCCTCCACTTT

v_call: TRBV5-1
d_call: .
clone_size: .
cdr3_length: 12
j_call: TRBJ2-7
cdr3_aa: CASGKSAYEQYF
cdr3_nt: TGCGCCAGCGGGAAGAGTGCCTACGAGCAGTACTTC

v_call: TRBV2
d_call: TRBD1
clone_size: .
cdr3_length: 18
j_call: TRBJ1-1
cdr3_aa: CASSLPDRGQGLNTEAFF
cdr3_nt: TGTGCCAGCAGTCTCCCGGACAGGGGGCAGGGGTTGAACACTGAAGCTTTCTTT

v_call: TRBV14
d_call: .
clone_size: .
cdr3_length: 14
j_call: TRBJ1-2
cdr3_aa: CASSQAGTDYGYTF
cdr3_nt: TGTGCCAGCAGCCAAGCAGGAACAGACTATGGCTACACCTTC

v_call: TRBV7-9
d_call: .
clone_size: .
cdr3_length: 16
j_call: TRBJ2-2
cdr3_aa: CASSLRDWQNTGELFF
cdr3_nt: TGTGCCAGCAGCTTAAGAGATTGGCAGAACACCGGGGAGCTGTTTTTT

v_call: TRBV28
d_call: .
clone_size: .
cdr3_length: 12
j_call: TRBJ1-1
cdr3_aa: CASSQDRLRAFF
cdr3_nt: TGTGCCAGCAGCCAAGACAGGCTGAGGGCTTTCTTT

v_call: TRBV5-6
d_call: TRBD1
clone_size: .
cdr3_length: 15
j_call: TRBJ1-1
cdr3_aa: CASSYAGGAGTEAFF
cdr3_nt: TGTGCCAGCAGCTACGCAGGGGGCGCGGGCACTGAAGCTTTCTTT

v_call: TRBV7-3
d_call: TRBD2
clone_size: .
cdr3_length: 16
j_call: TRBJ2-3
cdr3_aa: CASSSRLAGATDTQYF
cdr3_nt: TGTGCCAGCAGCAGCCGACTAGCGGGAGCCACAGATACGCAGTATTTT

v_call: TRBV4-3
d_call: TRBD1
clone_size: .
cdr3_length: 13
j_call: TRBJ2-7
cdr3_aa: CASSRDRGNEQYF
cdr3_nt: TGCGCCAGCAGCCGAGACAGGGGGAACGAGCAGTACTTC

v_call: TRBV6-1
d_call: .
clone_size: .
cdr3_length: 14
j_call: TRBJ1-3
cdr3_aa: CASSEQGPGNTIYF
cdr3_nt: TGTGCCAGCAGTGAACAGGGCCCTGGAAACACCATATATTTT

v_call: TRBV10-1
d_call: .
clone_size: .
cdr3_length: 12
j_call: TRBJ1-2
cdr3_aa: CASSGRGISYTF
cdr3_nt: TGCGCCAGCAGTGGACGGGGGATTAGCTACACCTTC